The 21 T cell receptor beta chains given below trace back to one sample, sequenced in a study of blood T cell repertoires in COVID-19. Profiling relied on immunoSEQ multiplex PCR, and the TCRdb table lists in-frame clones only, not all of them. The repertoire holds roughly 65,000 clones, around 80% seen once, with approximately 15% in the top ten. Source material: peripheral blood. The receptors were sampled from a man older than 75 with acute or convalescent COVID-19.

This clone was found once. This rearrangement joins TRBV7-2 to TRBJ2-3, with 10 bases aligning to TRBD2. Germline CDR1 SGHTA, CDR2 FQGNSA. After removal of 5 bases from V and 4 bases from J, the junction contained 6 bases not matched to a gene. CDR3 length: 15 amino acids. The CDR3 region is CASSVTSGVSDTQYF. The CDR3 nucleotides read TGTGCCAGCAGCGTCACTAGCGGGGTCTCAGATACGCAGTATTTT.

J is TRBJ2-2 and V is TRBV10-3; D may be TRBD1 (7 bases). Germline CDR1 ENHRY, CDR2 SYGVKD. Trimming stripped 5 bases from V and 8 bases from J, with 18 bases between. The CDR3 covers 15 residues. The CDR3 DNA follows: TGTGCCATCAGTACCCTAACAGGGGAGGAGGGGGAGCTGTTTTTT. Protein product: CAISTLTGEEGELFF.

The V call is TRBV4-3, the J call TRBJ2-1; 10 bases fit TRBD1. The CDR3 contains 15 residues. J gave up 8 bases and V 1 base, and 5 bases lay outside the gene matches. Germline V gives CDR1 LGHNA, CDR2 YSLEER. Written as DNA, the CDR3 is TGCGCCAGCAGCCAAGCTACGACAGGGGGCGATGAGCAGTTCTTC. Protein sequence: CASSQATTGGDEQFF.

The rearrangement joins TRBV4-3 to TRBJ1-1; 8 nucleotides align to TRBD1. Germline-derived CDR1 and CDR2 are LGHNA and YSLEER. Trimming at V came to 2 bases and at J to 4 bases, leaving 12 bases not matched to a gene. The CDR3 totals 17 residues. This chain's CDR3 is CASSQISGGEGITEAFF. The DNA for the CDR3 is TGCGCCAGCAGCCAAATATCAGGGGGCGAAGGGATCACTGAAGCTTTCTTT.

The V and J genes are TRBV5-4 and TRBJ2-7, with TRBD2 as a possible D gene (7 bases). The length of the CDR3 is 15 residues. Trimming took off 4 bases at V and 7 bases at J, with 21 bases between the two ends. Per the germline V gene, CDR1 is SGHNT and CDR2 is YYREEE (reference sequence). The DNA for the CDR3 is TGTGCCAGCAGCCAAGGACTAGGGGGGAGAAGGGAGCAGTACTTC. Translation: CASSQGLGGRREQYF.

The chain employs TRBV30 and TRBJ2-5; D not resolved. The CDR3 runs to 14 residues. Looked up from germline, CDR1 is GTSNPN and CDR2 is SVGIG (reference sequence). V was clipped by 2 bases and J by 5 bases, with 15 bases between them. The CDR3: CAWSSTAVMETQYF. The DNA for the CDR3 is TGTGCCTGGAGTTCGACTGCGGTGATGGAGACCCAGTACTTC.

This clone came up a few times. The CDR3 sequence is CASSLTWTGRNEQYF. CDR3 in DNA: TGTGCCAGCAGCTTAACATGGACAGGGCGTAACGAGCAGTACTTC. V and J are TRBV7-8 and TRBJ2-7; 8 positions match TRBD1. Trimming took 2 bases from V and 5 from J; bases not matched to a gene: 8. The CDR3 length is 15 residues. Per germline, CDR1 SGHVS and CDR2 FQNEAQ.

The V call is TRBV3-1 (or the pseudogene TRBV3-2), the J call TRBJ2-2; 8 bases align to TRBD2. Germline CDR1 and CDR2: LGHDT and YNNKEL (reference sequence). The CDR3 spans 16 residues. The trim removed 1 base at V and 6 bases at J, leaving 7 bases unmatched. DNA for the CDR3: TGTGCCAGCAGCCAAGTAAGGACTAGCTACCCCGGGGAGCTGTTTTTT. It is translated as CASSQVRTSYPGELFF.

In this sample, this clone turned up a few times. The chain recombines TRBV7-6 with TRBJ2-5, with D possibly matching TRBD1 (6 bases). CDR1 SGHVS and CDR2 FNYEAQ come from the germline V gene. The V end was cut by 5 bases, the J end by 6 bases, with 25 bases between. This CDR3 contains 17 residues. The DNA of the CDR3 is TGTGCCAGCAGCCCCCACGTACAGGGTTTAGCGTTGAAGACCCAGTACTTC. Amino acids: CASSPHVQGLALKTQYF.

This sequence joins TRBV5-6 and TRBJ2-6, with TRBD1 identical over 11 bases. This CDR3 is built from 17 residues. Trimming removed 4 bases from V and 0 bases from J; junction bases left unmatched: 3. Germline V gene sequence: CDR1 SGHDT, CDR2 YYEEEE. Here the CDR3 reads CASSGTGGFSGANVLTF. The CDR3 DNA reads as TGTGCCAGCAGCGGGACAGGGGGTTTCTCTGGGGCCAACGTCCTGACTTTC.

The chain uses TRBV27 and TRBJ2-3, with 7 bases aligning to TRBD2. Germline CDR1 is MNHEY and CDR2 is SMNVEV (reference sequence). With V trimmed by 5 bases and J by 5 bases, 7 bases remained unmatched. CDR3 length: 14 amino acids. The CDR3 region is CASSDGGGRDTQYF. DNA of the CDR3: TGTGCCAGCAGTGATGGGGGGGGAAGAGATACGCAGTATTTT.

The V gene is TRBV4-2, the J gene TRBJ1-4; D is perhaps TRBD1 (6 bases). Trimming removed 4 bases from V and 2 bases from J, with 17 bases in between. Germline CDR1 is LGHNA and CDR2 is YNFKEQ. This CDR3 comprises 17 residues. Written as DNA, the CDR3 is TGTGCCAGCAGCCCAACCCCCTGGGGGCGGACTAATGAAAAACTGTTTTTT. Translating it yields CASSPTPWGRTNEKLFF.

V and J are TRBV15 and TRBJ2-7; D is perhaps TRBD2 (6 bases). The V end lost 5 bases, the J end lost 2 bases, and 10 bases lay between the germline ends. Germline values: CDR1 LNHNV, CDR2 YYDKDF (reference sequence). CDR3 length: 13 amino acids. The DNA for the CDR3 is TGTGCCACCAGCCGGGACTTACCCTACGAGCAGTACTTC. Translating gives CATSRDLPYEQYF.

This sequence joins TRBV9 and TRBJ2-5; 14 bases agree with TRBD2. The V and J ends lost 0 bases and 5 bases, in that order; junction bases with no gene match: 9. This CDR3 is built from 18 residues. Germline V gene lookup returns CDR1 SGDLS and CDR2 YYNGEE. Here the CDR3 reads CASSVDGLAGGSLETQYF. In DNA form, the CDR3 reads TGTGCCAGCAGCGTAGATGGACTAGCGGGGGGTAGCTTGGAGACCCAGTACTTC.

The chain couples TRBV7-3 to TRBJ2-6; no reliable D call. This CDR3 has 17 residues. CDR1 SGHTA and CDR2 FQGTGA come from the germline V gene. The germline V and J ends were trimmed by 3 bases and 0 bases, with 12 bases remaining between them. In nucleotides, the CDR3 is TGTGCCAGCAGCTTCGTCGGTGCCCGCTCTGGGGCCAACGTCCTGACTTTC. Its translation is CASSFVGARSGANVLTF.

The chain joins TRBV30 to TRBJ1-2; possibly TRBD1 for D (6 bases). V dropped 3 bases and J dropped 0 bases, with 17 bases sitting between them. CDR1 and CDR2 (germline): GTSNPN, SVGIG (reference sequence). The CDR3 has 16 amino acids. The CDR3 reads CAWSGPGTRPNYGYTF. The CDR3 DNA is TGTGCCTGGAGCGGACCGGGGACACGGCCTAACTATGGCTACACCTTC.

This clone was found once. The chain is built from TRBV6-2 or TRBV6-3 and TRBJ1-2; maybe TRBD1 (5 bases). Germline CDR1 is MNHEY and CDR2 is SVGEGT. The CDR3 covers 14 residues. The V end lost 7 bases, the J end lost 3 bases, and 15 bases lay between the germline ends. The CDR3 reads CASIPGGAYYGYTF. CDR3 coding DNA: TGTGCCAGCATCCCGGGAGGGGCTTACTATGGCTACACCTTC.

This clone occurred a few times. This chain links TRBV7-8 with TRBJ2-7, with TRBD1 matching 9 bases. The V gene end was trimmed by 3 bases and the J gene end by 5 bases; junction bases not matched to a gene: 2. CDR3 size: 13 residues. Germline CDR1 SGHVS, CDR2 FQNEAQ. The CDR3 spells CASSFTGGHEQYF. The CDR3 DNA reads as TGTGCCAGCAGCTTCACAGGGGGCCACGAGCAGTACTTC. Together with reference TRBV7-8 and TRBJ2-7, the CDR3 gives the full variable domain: GAGVSQSPRYKVAKRGQDVALRCDPISGHVSLFWYQQALGQGPEFLTYFQNEAQLDKSGLPSDRFFAERPEGSVSTLKIQRTQQEDSAVYLCASSFTGGHEQYFGPGTRLTVT.

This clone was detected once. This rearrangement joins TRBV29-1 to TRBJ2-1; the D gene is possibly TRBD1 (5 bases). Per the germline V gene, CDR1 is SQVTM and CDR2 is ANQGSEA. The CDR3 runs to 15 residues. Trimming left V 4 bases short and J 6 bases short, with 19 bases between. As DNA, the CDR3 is TGCAGCGTTGCATTATGGGGCGGTGCCGGCAATGAGCAGTTCTTC. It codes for CSVALWGGAGNEQFF.

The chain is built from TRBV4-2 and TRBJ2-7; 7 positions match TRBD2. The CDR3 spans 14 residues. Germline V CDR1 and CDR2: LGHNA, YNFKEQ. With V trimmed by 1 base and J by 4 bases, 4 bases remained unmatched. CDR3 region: CASSQGDGGYEQYF. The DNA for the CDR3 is TGTGCCAGCAGCCAAGGCGACGGGGGGTACGAGCAGTACTTC.

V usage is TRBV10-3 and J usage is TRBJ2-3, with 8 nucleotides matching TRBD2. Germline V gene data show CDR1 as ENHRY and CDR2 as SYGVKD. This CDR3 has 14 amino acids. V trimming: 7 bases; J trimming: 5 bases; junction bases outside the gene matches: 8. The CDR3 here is CAINSAGAGDTQYF. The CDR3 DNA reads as TGTGCCATCAACTCAGCGGGGGCTGGAGATACGCAGTATTTT.